This section outlines one TCR beta chain sequence together with its context. The data originate from a study of T cell clones after liver transplantation. Across the study: Three of the eight recipients were HCV-positive; the rest had non-autoimmune, non-viral transplant indications. Patients counted as tolerant after at least one year off all immunosuppression, enzymes not exceeding twice normal.

Sorting of unstimulated PBMCs yielded separate CD3+CD4+ and CD3+CD8+ fractions. The repertoire was sequenced with immunoSEQ multiplex PCR; TCRdb's copy has only in-frame clones and lacks some. The profile shows about 45,000 clones, roughly 86% of them singletons. This clonotype originated in a human patient who received a liver transplant. Some T cells may originate from the graft donor. The sequencing used CD4+ T cells from blood, collected 24 months after liver transplant.

CDR3 nucleotide sequence: TGTGCCAGCAGACCGTCGAATCAGCCCCAGCATTTT. Protein sequence: CASRPSNQPQHF. The V gene is TRBV28, the J gene TRBJ1-5; D is unresolved. Germline assignment: CDR1 MDHEN and CDR2 SYDVKM. Between the trimmed V and J ends, which lost 6 bases and 4 bases, there was a span of 7 bases. CDR3 length: 12 amino acids. Supplemented by reference TRBV28 and TRBJ1-5, the full variable domain reads DVKVTQSSRYLVKRTGEKVFLECVQDMDHENMFWYRQDPGLGLRLIYFSYDVKMKEKGDIPEGYSVSREKKERFSLILESASTNQTSMYLCASRPSNQPQHFGDGTRLSIL.